A selection of T cell receptor beta chains follows, all from one sample in a study of T cell responses to AZD1222 COVID-19 vaccine. TCRdb's copy holds only in-frame clones and misses some; the assay was immunoSEQ multiplex PCR. Counted here are more than 110,000 clones, roughly 92% occurring once; the ten biggest clones make up 5% to 6.5%. The source material was peripheral blood, sampled on day 0 of AZD1222 vaccination. Receptors originate from an adult in good health. Each CDR3 is given without its conserved first and last residue.

V gene: TRBV5-1
CDR3 length: 12
J gene: TRBJ1-1
CDR3 protein: ASSSEGQDTEAF

V gene: TRBV28
CDR3 length: 14
J gene: TRBJ1-3
CDR3 protein: ASSFIGKEPGNTIY

V gene: TRBV5-1
CDR3 length: 13
J gene: TRBJ1-5
CDR3 protein: ASSPGWGGSQPQH

V gene: TRBV2
CDR3 length: 13
J gene: TRBJ2-7
CDR3 protein: ASSVWRGPSYEQY

V gene: TRBV5-6
CDR3 length: 12
J gene: TRBJ1-6
CDR3 protein: ASSLGRVVSPLH

V gene: TRBV28
CDR3 length: 11
J gene: TRBJ1-5
CDR3 protein: ASKTGGDQPQH

V gene: TRBV19
CDR3 length: 12
J gene: TRBJ2-2
CDR3 protein: ATEASFNTGELF

V gene: TRBV28
CDR3 length: 14
J gene: TRBJ2-1
CDR3 protein: ASIQGQLAGVAEQF

V gene: TRBV5-6
CDR3 length: 10
J gene: TRBJ1-1
CDR3 protein: ASSLPNTEAF

V gene: TRBV1
CDR3 length: 12
J gene: TRBJ2-2
CDR3 protein: TSSQVGDTGELF

V gene: TRBV18
CDR3 length: 11
J gene: TRBJ1-1
CDR3 protein: ASTRQGNTEAF

V gene: TRBV5-1
CDR3 length: 14
J gene: TRBJ1-1
CDR3 protein: ASSLGTLGRNTEAF

V gene: TRBV30
CDR3 length: 11
J gene: TRBJ2-3
CDR3 protein: AWSVGAASHEY

V gene: TRBV2
CDR3 length: 14
J gene: TRBJ2-5
CDR3 protein: ASSVGLGSGQETQY

V gene: TRBV30
CDR3 length: 13
J gene: TRBJ1-3
CDR3 protein: AWSVPGTGRNTIY

V gene: TRBV9
CDR3 length: 14
J gene: TRBJ2-1
CDR3 protein: ASSVGTRQRYNEQF

V gene: TRBV5-6
CDR3 length: 14
J gene: TRBJ1-2
CDR3 protein: ASSFGGRSPGGGYT

V gene: TRBV7-2
CDR3 length: 13
J gene: TRBJ2-7
CDR3 protein: ASSFMALATYEQY

V gene: TRBV7-2
CDR3 length: 12
J gene: TRBJ1-5
CDR3 protein: ASSFGHLNQPQH

V gene: TRBV12-3/TRBV12-4
CDR3 length: 10
J gene: TRBJ1-1
CDR3 protein: ASRTGGTEAF

V gene: TRBV29-1
CDR3 length: 12
J gene: TRBJ2-7
CDR3 protein: SVVPGTVIYEQY

V gene: TRBV6-4
CDR3 length: 10
J gene: TRBJ2-7
CDR3 protein: ASSDGVHEQY

V gene: TRBV29-1
CDR3 length: 9
J gene: TRBJ1-4
CDR3 protein: SVEEGEKLF

V gene: TRBV6-5
CDR3 length: 10
J gene: TRBJ1-2
CDR3 protein: ATHRVNYGYT

V gene: TRBV30
CDR3 length: 11
J gene: TRBJ1-2
CDR3 protein: AWSQRGGYGYT

V gene: TRBV27
CDR3 length: 12
J gene: TRBJ2-3
CDR3 protein: ATSRETTGDTQY

V gene: TRBV7-2
CDR3 length: 13
J gene: TRBJ2-7
CDR3 protein: ASSSSGGLAYEQY

V gene: TRBV7-9
CDR3 length: 8
J gene: TRBJ2-1
CDR3 protein: ASSINEQF

V gene: TRBV7-8
CDR3 length: 14
J gene: TRBJ1-4
CDR3 protein: ASSLFGRGTNEKLF